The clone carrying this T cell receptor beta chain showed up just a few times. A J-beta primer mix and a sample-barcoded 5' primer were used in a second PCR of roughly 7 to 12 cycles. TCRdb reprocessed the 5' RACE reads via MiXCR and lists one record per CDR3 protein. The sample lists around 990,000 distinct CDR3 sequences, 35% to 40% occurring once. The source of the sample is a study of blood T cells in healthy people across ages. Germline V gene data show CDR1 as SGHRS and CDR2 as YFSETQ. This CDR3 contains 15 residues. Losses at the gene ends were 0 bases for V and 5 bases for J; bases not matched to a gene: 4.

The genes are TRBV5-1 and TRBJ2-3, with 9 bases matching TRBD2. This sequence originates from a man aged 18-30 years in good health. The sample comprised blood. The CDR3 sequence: CASSLAAGGGDTQYF. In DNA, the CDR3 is TGCGCCAGCAGCTTGGCTGCGGGGGGGGGAGATACGCAGTATTTT.